These 21 T cell receptor beta chains were sequenced from one sample in a study of blood T cell repertoires in COVID-19. The protocol was immunoSEQ multiplex PCR, while the TCRdb copy is restricted to in-frame clones and leaves out a portion. Of just under 350,000 clones in the sample, under 95% were seen once. The sequenced material came from peripheral blood. The receptors stem from a woman between 18 and 29 years old who had recovered from COVID-19.

V and J are TRBV19 and TRBJ2-2; 16 bases line up with TRBD2. Losses at the gene ends were 5 bases for V and 10 bases for J; bases not matched to a gene: 7. The CDR3 is made up of 16 amino acids. Germline assignment: CDR1 LNHDA and CDR2 SQIVND (reference sequence). CDR3 loop: CASSAGLAGGPEELFF. CDR3 DNA sequence: TGTGCCAGTAGTGCGGGACTAGCGGGAGGGCCTGAGGAGCTGTTTTTT.

J is TRBJ1-5 and V is TRBV6-2 or TRBV6-3; 7 nucleotides line up with TRBD1. J was trimmed by 5 bases and V by 5 bases; bases with no gene match: 9. CDR3 length equals 15 residues. Germline CDR1 MNHEY, CDR2 SVGEGT. The DNA of the CDR3 is TGTGCCAGCAGTATTTCAGGGGGGCGCGATCAGCCCCAGCATTTT. This codes for CASSISGGRDQPQHF.

The V and J genes are TRBV10-3 and TRBJ1-2; D might be TRBD1 (6 bases). The germline V gene has CDR1 ENHRY and CDR2 SYGVKD. Deletions cut 3 bases from V and 7 bases from J, with 15 bases between. The CDR3 runs 14 residues. The CDR3 is CAISDGPQGSGYTF. In DNA form, the CDR3 reads TGTGCCATCAGTGACGGTCCCCAGGGGAGTGGCTACACCTTC.

This clone appeared a single time. The rearrangement joins TRBV7-9 to TRBJ1-1, with TRBD1 as a possible D gene (6 bases). Trimming pared 4 bases from V and 10 bases from J, leaving 16 bases between. This CDR3 region has 13 residues. Germline CDR1 and CDR2: SEHNR and FQNEAQ (reference sequence). The CDR3 bases are TGTGCCAGCAGCTACGGACAGAGCCTGGGAGCTTTCTTT. It specifies CASSYGQSLGAFF.

V usage is TRBV9 and J usage is TRBJ1-1; D gene unclear. The CDR3 is made up of 13 amino acids. Germline CDR1 is SGDLS and CDR2 is YYNGEE. Trimming removed 4 bases at V and 4 bases at J, with 11 bases between. The CDR3 sequence is CASSMIEGTEAFF. Here the CDR3 DNA reads TGTGCCAGCAGCATGATCGAGGGCACTGAAGCTTTCTTT.

This sequence joins TRBV24-1 and TRBJ1-4; D is ambiguous. The germline V and J ends were trimmed by 9 bases and 0 bases, with 10 bases remaining between them. The length of the CDR3 is 14 residues. Germline V gene data show CDR1 as KGHDR and CDR2 as SFDVKD. The CDR3 loop reads CATGVIATNEKLFF. As DNA, the CDR3 is TGTGCCACCGGTGTTATTGCAACTAATGAAAAACTGTTTTTT.

This chain uses TRBV27 with TRBJ2-1, with a possible D match to TRBD2 (5 bases). Germline CDR1 and CDR2: MNHEY and SMNVEV (reference sequence). The CDR3 contains 16 residues. The ends were cut back, 5 bases at V and 3 bases at J, with 17 bases in the middle. The CDR3 protein is CASSPGNWVDYNEQFF. DNA for the CDR3: TGTGCCAGCAGTCCGGGAAACTGGGTTGACTACAATGAGCAGTTCTTC.

This chain uses TRBV6-2 or TRBV6-3 with TRBJ2-1, with 8 nucleotides matching TRBD1. The germline CDR1 and CDR2 sequences are MNHEY and SVGEGT. The CDR3 is made up of 19 amino acids. Trimming at V came to 2 bases and at J to 3 bases, leaving 15 bases not matched to a gene. The CDR3 sequence is CASSYRRGEGQEFYNEQFF. The CDR3 DNA is TGTGCCAGCAGTTACCGGCGGGGCGAGGGACAGGAATTCTACAATGAGCAGTTCTTC.

The rearrangement links TRBV3-1 (or the pseudogene TRBV3-2) to TRBJ1-1; perhaps TRBD1 as D (5 bases). Germline V gives CDR1 LGHDT, CDR2 YNNKEL (reference sequence). This CDR3 has 13 residues. Trimming pared 10 bases from V and 8 bases from J, leaving 20 bases between. The CDR3 protein is CATGGGVGLEAFF. As DNA, the CDR3 is TGTGCCACCGGGGGGGGAGTCGGTCTAGAAGCTTTCTTT.

The rearrangement uses TRBV6-4 and TRBJ2-1, with 11 bases aligning to TRBD2. This CDR3 spans 13 amino acids. Germline CDR1 and CDR2: MRHNA and SNTAGT. Trimming cost V 6 bases and J 5 bases; bases outside gene matches: 0. Here the CDR3 DNA reads TGTGCCAGCAGGACTAGCGGGAACAATGAGCAGTTCTTC. Translating it yields CASRTSGNNEQFF.

The chain links TRBV6-2 or TRBV6-3 to TRBJ2-1; 13 bases agree with TRBD2. The CDR3 has 16 residues. With 5 bases clipped from V and 4 bases from J, the junction kept 5 bases outside the gene matches. Per the germline V gene, CDR1 is MNHEY and CDR2 is SVGEGT. CDR3 amino acids: CASSRPGLAGYNEQFF. In DNA form, the CDR3 reads TGTGCCAGCAGTAGACCGGGACTAGCGGGGTACAATGAGCAGTTCTTC.

The rearrangement uses TRBV4-1 and TRBJ1-1; possible D gene TRBD1, 5 bases. Per the germline V gene, CDR1 is MGHRA and CDR2 is YSYEKL. The CDR3 contains 13 residues. Trimming took off 4 bases at V and 7 bases at J, with 13 bases between the two ends. The CDR3 sequence: CASSPRQGVEAFF. The CDR3 region has the DNA TGCGCCAGCAGCCCGCGGCAGGGTGTTGAAGCTTTCTTT.

The chain links TRBV5-6 to TRBJ2-1; D is possibly TRBD2 (5 bases). Germline V gene sequence: CDR1 SGHDT, CDR2 YYEEEE. Between the trimmed V and J ends, which lost 4 bases and 0 bases, there was a span of 17 bases. CDR3 length equals 17 residues. In nucleotides, the CDR3 is TGTGCCAGCAGCCGACCTATCTGGGAGAGCTCCTACAATGAGCAGTTCTTC. This gives the protein CASSRPIWESSYNEQFF.

The chain has TRBV29-1 and TRBJ2-3; 9 positions agree with TRBD1. CDR1 is SQVTM and CDR2 is ANQGSEA in the germline V gene. This CDR3 spans 15 amino acids. The junction had 8 bases not matched to a gene; V was cut back by 5 bases and J by 2 bases. CDR3 nucleotides: TGCAGCGTTTCGACCGGGACAGGGTTCACAGATACGCAGTATTTT. As protein: CSVSTGTGFTDTQYF.

V is TRBV15 and J is TRBJ2-1; D gene ambiguous. CDR1 is LNHNV and CDR2 is YYDKDF in the germline V gene (reference sequence). The CDR3 contains 13 residues. V was cut by 7 bases and J by 7 bases, with 14 bases left in between. CDR3: CATTPTTRNEQFF. CDR3 coding DNA: TGTGCCACCACGCCCACCACTCGGAATGAGCAGTTCTTC.

The CDR3 DNA follows: TGCGCCAGCAGCCGAACACTTGGAGGGGATCAGCCCCAGCATTTT. As protein: CASSRTLGGDQPQHF. The J gene is TRBJ1-5, the V gene TRBV4-1; D perhaps matches TRBD1 (5 bases). Germline V CDR1 and CDR2: MGHRA, YSYEKL. This CDR3 has 15 amino acids. Trimming pared 4 bases from V and 5 bases from J, leaving 15 bases between.

J is TRBJ1-5 and V is TRBV7-9; TRBD1 matches at 7 bases. This CDR3 region has 18 residues. V trimming: 3 bases; J trimming: 0 bases; junction bases outside the gene matches: 11. Germline values: CDR1 SEHNR, CDR2 FQNEAQ (reference sequence). CDR3 amino acids: CASSLGPTGVFSNQPQHF. Written as DNA, the CDR3 is TGTGCCAGCAGCTTGGGACCAACAGGGGTTTTTAGCAATCAGCCCCAGCATTTT.

V and J are TRBV25-1 and TRBJ1-1, with D perhaps TRBD1 (6 bases). The CDR3 extends over 15 amino acids. The ends were cut back, 3 bases at V and 0 bases at J, with 11 bases in the middle. Germline V gives CDR1 MGHDK, CDR2 SYGVNS. DNA for the CDR3: TGTGCCAGCAGTGACAGACAGGCCGTGAACACTGAAGCTTTCTTT. This encodes CASSDRQAVNTEAFF.

The V and J genes are TRBV11-2 and TRBJ2-1; the match to TRBD1 covers 8 bases. Losses at the gene ends were 4 bases for V and 6 bases for J; bases not matched to a gene: 8. This CDR3 spans 15 amino acids. Germline-derived CDR1 and CDR2 are SGHAT and FQNNGV. DNA for the CDR3: TGTGCCAGCAGCTCGACCAGGACAGGGCGCAATGAGCAGTTCTTC. Its protein is CASSSTRTGRNEQFF.

The rearrangement joins TRBV5-1 to TRBJ1-4, with 9 bases that match TRBD1. The CDR3 is 17 amino acids. Trimming removed 0 bases from V and 8 bases from J; junction bases left unmatched: 11. From germline, CDR1 is SGHRS and CDR2 YFSETQ. In DNA form, the CDR3 reads TGCGCCAGCAGCTTGGGGACAGGGGTAACGCGAAGGGAAAAACTGTTTTTT. Translating it yields CASSLGTGVTRREKLFF.

The rearrangement uses TRBV5-4 and TRBJ2-3, with no clear D. The CDR3 sequence is 15 residues long. Germline values: CDR1 SGHNT, CDR2 YYREEE (reference sequence). V was clipped by 0 bases and J by 0 bases, with 8 bases between them. The CDR3 spells CASSLDGASTDTQYF. CDR3 sequence (DNA): TGTGCCAGCAGCTTGGATGGAGCTAGCACAGATACGCAGTATTTT.